This entry describes one T cell receptor (beta chain). Its target is unknown. Using immunoSEQ multiplex PCR, the repertoire was profiled, and TCRdb retains in-frame clones only, with some absent. This table has about 130,000 clones, around 80% appearing once. The data were obtained in a study of cytotoxic CD8 clonotypes in ibrutinib-treated CLL. Findings of the study overall: Clonality climbed at ibrutinib response, then dropped toward baseline at progression. Public clonotypes, an uncommon group, contracted or remained stable on treatment.

CDR3 length equals 14 residues. The V and J ends lost 4 bases and 1 base respectively, with 10 bases between them. Germline values: CDR1 SGHVS, CDR2 FNYEAQ. The chain links TRBV7-6 to TRBJ1-1; D not certain. This specimen was PBMCs, taken after 12 months of ibrutinib treatment. The clonotype comes from a human donor with chronic lymphocytic leukemia. The CDR3 loop reads CASSSREQNTEAFF. The DNA for the CDR3 is TGTGCCAGCAGCTCCCGGGAGCAGAACACTGAAGCTTTCTTT.